Below, one TCR beta chain is given with its context. This clone came up once. Its specific antigen is unknown. Per-base quality was not reported, and no clone a single base away is much larger than it. The CDR3 spans 14 residues, from the cysteine through the phenylalanine. Only the CDR3 part of the read is kept: 42 bases, read in frame from the first base. The germline V end is reduced by 5 bases and the J end by 6 bases; junction bases left unmatched: 10. Based on the germline V gene, the CDR1 and CDR2 sequences are SGHRS and YFSETQ. This entry belongs to a study of T cell responses to AZD1222 COVID-19 vaccine (dated by TCRdb to the early 2020s). A note on the overall study: AZD1222 recipients with second doses at about 4 weeks or about 12 weeks were pooled, because spike-specific TCR depth and breadth did not differ between schedules. A total of roughly 240 trial participants underwent TCR sequencing, of whom about 200 received two doses of AZD1222 and around 26 received two doses of the MenACWY control vaccine. Trial participants were enrolled into age subgroups of 18-55, 56-69 and 70-plus years, which contained about 150, 28 and 57 TCR-sequenced participants, respectively.

The CDR3 regions of human TCRbeta chains were analyzed by immunosequencing. On the authors' methods: TCRs in the repertoires were matched against a reference library of SARS-CoV-2-specific TCRs that had been generated with the MIRA antigen-specificity platform. Breadth was defined as the fraction of unique TCRs that were SARS-CoV-2-associated, and depth was defined as the fraction of total T cells that were SARS-CoV-2-associated. Using the MIRA data, each spike-specific TCR was mapped to the spike region that the TCR reacts to and placed in a CD4 or CD8 class. Log10-transformed breadth and depth values were compared by one-way ANOVA with Sidak's multiple comparisons tests. TCRdb holds this immuneACCESS table with in-frame rearrangements only. Some clones are missing; in checked studies, unresolved V genes explain under half, and the rest has no known cause. That table supplies the V and J calls and clone size; D and trimming were determined from the DNA. Recorded for this sample are some 130,000 clones; approximately 85% of them occurred a single time. The biggest ten clones account for roughly 8% of the sample.

The time point label here, explained by the study, means: baseline before first vaccination. Vaccinee samples were obtained from the UK trials COV001 and COV002, which included a single-blind randomized controlled phase 2/3 trial of AZD1222 (ChAdOx1 nCoV-19) in healthy adults. For TCRbeta chain sequencing, PBMC samples were collected from trial participants at day 0 and at day 28 after the second dose. What the work shows at the level of the full study, not this receptor alone: CD4 TCRs associated with the vaccine covered the entire spike protein, and the dominant responses were in regions 160-218 and 743-854. Because no samples from the day 14 peak response were available, repertoires could be characterized only after the peak T cell response. Epitopes outside the regions mutated in the B.1.351 and B.1.1.7 variants were reportedly recognized by nearly half of the unique spike-specific TCRs. Participants were mostly white British, with more females than males. The authors suggested clonal diversity may have been underestimated. A significant rise in spike-specific TCR breadth and depth was observed after two AZD1222 doses relative to day 0 and relative to MenACWY recipients. Only a handful of AZD1222 recipients were SARS-CoV-2 seropositive at baseline, limiting conclusions about previously exposed vaccinees. The 56-69-year group was small, and its depth increase did not reach significance, likely because of low power.

The chain is assembled from TRBV5-1 and TRBJ1-2, with TRBD1 identical over 7 junction bases. The material sequenced was peripheral blood, taken on day 0 of AZD1222 vaccination. The receptor was isolated from an adult in good health. The DNA is as follows: TGCGCCAGCAGAAGAGCCGACAGGGCGAATGGCTACACCTTC. The translation is CASRRADRANGYTF.